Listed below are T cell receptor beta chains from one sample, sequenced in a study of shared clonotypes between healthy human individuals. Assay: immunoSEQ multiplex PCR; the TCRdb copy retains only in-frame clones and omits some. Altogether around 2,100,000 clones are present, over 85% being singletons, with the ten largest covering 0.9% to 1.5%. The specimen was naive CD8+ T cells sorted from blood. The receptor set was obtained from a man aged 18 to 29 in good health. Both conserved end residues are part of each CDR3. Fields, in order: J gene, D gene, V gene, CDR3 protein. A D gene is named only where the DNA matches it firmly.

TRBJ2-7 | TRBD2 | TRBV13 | CASSPPGGVPYEQYF
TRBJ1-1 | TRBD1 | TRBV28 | CASSLDRGITEAFF
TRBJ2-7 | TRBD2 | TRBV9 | CASSPTSGGQYF
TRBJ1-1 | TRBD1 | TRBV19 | CASSIDREGATEAFF
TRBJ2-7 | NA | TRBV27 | CASSSPDYEQYF
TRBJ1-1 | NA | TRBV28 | CASSLYMNTEAFF
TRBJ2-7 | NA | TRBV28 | CASSEGEGWDSF
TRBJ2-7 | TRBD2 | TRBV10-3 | CAISDKASGPYEQYF
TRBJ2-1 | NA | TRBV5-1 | CASTTGHDEQFF
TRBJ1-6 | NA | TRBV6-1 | CASSESGSSYNSPLHF
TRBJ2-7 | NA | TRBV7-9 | CASSFVGQTYEQYF
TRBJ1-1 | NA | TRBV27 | CASSQLLGARTEAFF
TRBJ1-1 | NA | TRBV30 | CAWLPGLF
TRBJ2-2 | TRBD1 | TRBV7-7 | CASSPTTGGDGELFF
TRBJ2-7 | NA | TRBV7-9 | CASSPGPGISYEQYF
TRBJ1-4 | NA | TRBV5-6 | CASSLGGNEKLFF
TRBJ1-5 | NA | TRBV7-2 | CASSLVGDQPQHF
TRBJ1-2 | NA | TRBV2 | CASSAEGPNYGYTF
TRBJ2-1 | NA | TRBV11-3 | CASSPEEGKVFHEQFF
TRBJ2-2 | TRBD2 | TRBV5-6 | CASSLSLAGWNGELFF
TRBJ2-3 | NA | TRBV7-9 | CASSLMQDTQYF
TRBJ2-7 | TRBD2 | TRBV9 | CASSVGRGVSDEQYF
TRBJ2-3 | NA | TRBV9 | CASSFYPVADTQYF
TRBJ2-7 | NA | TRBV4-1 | CASSQGRSGAYEQYF
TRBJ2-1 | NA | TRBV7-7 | CASSPSGAHEQFF
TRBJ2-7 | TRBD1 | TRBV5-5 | CASSLRGQGIYEQYF
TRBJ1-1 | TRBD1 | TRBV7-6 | CASSQDGQGVMNTEAFF
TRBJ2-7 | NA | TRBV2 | CASSETGVEQYF
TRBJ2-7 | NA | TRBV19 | CASSRNFNSYEQYF
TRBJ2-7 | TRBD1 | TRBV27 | CASSLGRGTGKFIGEQYF
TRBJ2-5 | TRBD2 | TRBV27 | CASSSLPGGGRETQYF
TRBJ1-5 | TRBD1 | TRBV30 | CAWSVGQSNQPQHF
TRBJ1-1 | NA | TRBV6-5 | CASSYSMSNTEAFF
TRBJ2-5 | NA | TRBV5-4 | CASSITGTGEETQYF
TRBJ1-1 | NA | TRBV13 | CASSSPGLGDWGNTEAFF
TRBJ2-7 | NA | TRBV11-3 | CASSLPGVYEQYF
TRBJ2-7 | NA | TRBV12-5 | CASGLDTFYEQYF
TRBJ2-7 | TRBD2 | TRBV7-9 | CASSIAGGTSGSYEQYF
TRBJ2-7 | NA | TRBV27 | CASRIQDSYEQYF
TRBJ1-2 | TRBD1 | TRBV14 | CASSQHPGQMDGYTF
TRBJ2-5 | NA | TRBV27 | CASSPIGVAGLFQETQYF
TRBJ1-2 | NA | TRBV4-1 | CASSQDARGYTF
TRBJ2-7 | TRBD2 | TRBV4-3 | CASSQYQSGGSEQYF
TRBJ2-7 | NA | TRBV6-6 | CASSYWEATYEQYF
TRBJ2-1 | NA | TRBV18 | CASSSSHSGGLDHEQFF
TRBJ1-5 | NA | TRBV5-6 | CASSSAGGGINQPQHF
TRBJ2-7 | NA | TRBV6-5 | CASRPLSGSYYEQYF
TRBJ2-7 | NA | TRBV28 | CASSPPRGPYEQYF
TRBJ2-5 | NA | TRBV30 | CAWTGDGTQYF